A selection of T cell receptor beta chains follows, all from one sample in a study of T cell responses to AZD1222 COVID-19 vaccine. Repertoires were generated with immunoSEQ multiplex PCR, while TCRdb's copy carries only in-frame clones and drops some. The data show some 130,000 clones, over 85% seen once. Specimen: peripheral blood, collected 28 days after the second AZD1222 dose. These receptors were obtained from an adult who received the AZD1222 COVID-19 vaccine. CDR3s include the opening cysteine and the closing phenylalanine or tryptophan. Each record gives: D gene, clone size, J gene, V gene, CDR3 protein, CDR3 DNA. D genes are given only for firm matches. Clone size is not always given. Where it is, it says once, few, many or a class for expanded clones.

-,-,TRBJ2-7,TRBV6-5,CASSYSITDTYEQYF,TGTGCCAGCAGTTACTCGATTACGGATACCTACGAGCAGTACTTC
-,-,TRBJ2-1,TRBV7-6,CASSAGRAANEQFF,TGTGCCAGCAGCGCGGGACGGGCGGCTAATGAGCAGTTCTTC
TRBD2,-,TRBJ2-1,TRBV6-2/TRBV6-3,CASSWYGASGRLSSYNEQFF,TGTGCCAGCAGTTGGTACGGGGCTAGCGGGAGGCTGAGCTCCTACAATGAGCAGTTCTTC
-,-,TRBJ2-1,TRBV7-2,CASSSTVPGNEQFF,TGTGCCAGCAGCTCTACAGTGCCTGGCAATGAGCAGTTCTTC
-,-,TRBJ2-7,TRBV12-5,CASGLVAGSGSYEQYF,TGTGCTAGTGGTTTGGTAGCTGGTTCAGGGTCCTACGAGCAGTACTTC
TRBD1,-,TRBJ1-5,TRBV2,CASTPTGPNQPQHF,TGTGCCAGCACCCCGACAGGGCCAAATCAGCCCCAGCATTTT
-,-,TRBJ1-3,TRBV3-1/TRBV3-2,CASSPEGSGNTIYF,TGTGCCAGCAGCCCCGAGGGCTCTGGAAACACCATATATTTT
TRBD1,once,TRBJ2-7,TRBV14,CASSQVGTAVSEQYF,TGTGCCAGCAGCCAAGTGGGGACAGCGGTTTCCGAGCAGTACTTC
TRBD2,once,TRBJ2-7,TRBV7-2,CASSLPWGSGRSYEQYF,TGTGCCAGCAGCTTACCCTGGGGGAGCGGGAGATCCTACGAGCAGTACTTC
-,-,TRBJ2-2,TRBV2,CASSGHTGELFF,TGTGCCAGCAGTGGACACACCGGGGAGCTGTTTTTT
-,-,TRBJ2-5,TRBV10-3,CAISLTGYQETQYF,TGTGCCATCAGTCTTACTGGGTACCAAGAGACCCAGTACTTC
-,once,TRBJ1-1,TRBV12-3/TRBV12-4,CASSQGQSTEAFF,TGTGCCAGCAGTCAAGGACAGTCCACTGAAGCTTTCTTT
TRBD1,-,TRBJ1-2,TRBV7-2,CASSLVTGGFDYGYTF,TGTGCCAGCAGCTTAGTGACAGGGGGCTTCGACTATGGCTACACCTTC
-,once,TRBJ2-3,TRBV7-6,CASSFLKGPTDTQYF,TGTGCCAGCAGCTTCCTTAAGGGGCCAACAGATACGCAGTATTTT
-,-,TRBJ1-2,TRBV30,CAWSPIEGRPGGYTF,TGTGCCTGGAGTCCGATAGAGGGCAGACCTGGCGGCTACACCTTC
-,-,TRBJ1-3,TRBV27,CASSLGRAGATIYF,TGTGCCAGCAGTTTGGGCAGGGCGGGGGCCACCATATATTTT
TRBD1,-,TRBJ1-2,TRBV29-1,CSVDRGRGDHGYTF,TGCAGCGTTGACCGGGGCAGGGGGGACCATGGCTACACCTTC
-,-,TRBJ1-1,TRBV19,CASSIGWGNTEAFF,TGTGCCAGTAGTATAGGATGGGGGAACACTGAAGCTTTCTTT
-,-,TRBJ1-6,TRBV12-3/TRBV12-4,CASSVTENSPLHF,TGTGCCAGCAGCGTGACGGAAAATTCACCCCTCCACTTT
-,once,TRBJ2-7,TRBV20-1,CSARRTAEQYF,TGCAGTGCTAGACGAACCGCCGAGCAGTACTTC
TRBD1,-,TRBJ2-3,TRBV6-5,CASSLGTAYTDTQYF,TGTGCCAGCAGCCTCGGGACAGCTTACACAGATACGCAGTATTTT
-,-,TRBJ1-2,TRBV6-5,CASSPRRGYGYTF,TGTGCCAGCAGTCCCCGCCGGGGCTATGGCTACACCTTC
TRBD1,-,TRBJ1-1,TRBV6-1,CASSDGGAGGTEAFF,TGTGCCAGCAGTGACGGCGGGGCAGGGGGCACTGAAGCTTTCTTT
-,-,TRBJ2-7,TRBV28,CASSLNRQVLYEQYF,TGTGCCAGCAGTTTAAATAGACAGGTTCTATACGAGCAGTACTTC
-,-,TRBJ2-5,TRBV4-3,CASSQDVLHQETQYF,TGCGCCAGCAGCCAAGATGTGTTGCACCAAGAGACCCAGTACTTC
-,once,TRBJ1-2,TRBV19,CASSPRQFNYGYTF,TGTGCCAGTAGTCCAAGACAGTTTAACTATGGCTACACCTTC
-,-,TRBJ2-3,TRBV7-9,CASSSGSTDTQYF,TGTGCCAGCAGCTCCGGCAGCACAGATACGCAGTATTTT
TRBD1,few,TRBJ1-3,TRBV10-3,CASRDSSSGNTIYF,TGTGCCTCCCGGGACAGCAGCTCTGGAAACACCATATATTTT
-,-,TRBJ2-1,TRBV14,CASSQLRAVYNEQFF,TGTGCCAGCAGCCAACTCCGTGCGGTCTACAATGAGCAGTTCTTC
-,-,TRBJ1-5,TRBV11-3,CASSPGAPNQPQHF,TGTGCCAGCAGCCCAGGGGCCCCCAATCAGCCCCAGCATTTT
TRBD1,-,TRBJ2-7,TRBV7-2,CASSSSAGGGYEQYF,TGTGCCAGCAGCTCCTCGGCAGGGGGCGGGTACGAGCAGTACTTC
TRBD1,-,TRBJ1-6,TRBV7-9,CASSFDREASPLHF,TGTGCCAGCAGCTTTGACAGGGAGGCTTCACCCCTCCACTTT
-,few,TRBJ2-7,TRBV20-1,CSGRALGPVYF,TGCAGTGGCAGAGCTTTAGGCCCAGTCTACTTC
TRBD1,-,TRBJ2-7,TRBV28,CASSPVRDRVFEQYF,TGTGCCAGCAGTCCAGTTAGAGACAGGGTCTTCGAGCAGTACTTC
TRBD1,-,TRBJ1-2,TRBV30,CAWGQGARNGYTF,TGTGCCTGGGGACAGGGGGCGCGGAATGGCTACACCTTC
TRBD2,once,TRBJ2-2,TRBV9,CASSVATSGGWNTGELFF,TGTGCCAGCAGCGTAGCTACTAGCGGGGGGTGGAACACCGGGGAGCTGTTTTTT
-,few,TRBJ2-3,TRBV7-9,CASSGTATSTDTQYF,TGTGCCAGCAGCGGAACTGCGACTAGCACAGATACGCAGTATTTT
-,-,TRBJ2-5,TRBV11-3,CASSLTAQETQYF,TGTGCCAGCAGCTTAACGGCCCAAGAGACCCAGTACTTC
-,once,TRBJ2-7,TRBV5-6,CASSLALRNEQYF,TGTGCCAGCAGCTTGGCCCTCCGGAACGAGCAGTACTTC
TRBD1,-,TRBJ1-2,TRBV11-3,CASSPRARGPHYGYTF,TGTGCCAGCAGCCCGAGGGCCAGGGGGCCTCACTATGGCTACACCTTC
-,once,TRBJ1-6,TRBV28,CASTERTLRSPLHF,TGTGCCAGCACGGAGAGGACTCTTAGGTCACCCCTCCACTTT
-,-,TRBJ1-2,TRBV27,CASSQTVSGYGYTF,TGTGCCAGCAGCCAGACAGTCAGCGGCTATGGCTACACCTTC
TRBD1,-,TRBJ1-5,TRBV7-9,CASTSWGQGNQPQHF,TGTGCCAGCACCTCTTGGGGACAGGGTAATCAGCCCCAGCATTTT
-,-,TRBJ1-5,TRBV7-8,CASSLERGWRQPQHF,TGTGCCAGCAGCTTAGAACGGGGGTGGCGGCAGCCCCAGCATTTT
-,-,TRBJ1-1,TRBV3-1/TRBV3-2,CASSGQGTEAFF,TGTGCCAGCAGCGGACAAGGCACTGAAGCTTTCTTT
TRBD2,-,TRBJ2-3,TRBV7-9,CASSSAGEGTQYF,TGTGCCAGCAGCTCGGCTGGGGAGGGTACGCAGTATTTT
-,-,TRBJ2-5,TRBV15,CATRTELETQYF,TGTGCCACCCGGACGGAATTAGAGACCCAGTACTTC
TRBD1,once,TRBJ1-1,TRBV19,CASSSSWGQTMNTEAFF,TGTGCCAGTAGTTCTTCCTGGGGACAGACAATGAACACTGAAGCTTTCTTT
-,-,TRBJ2-7,TRBV2,CASTPGLTPYEQYF,TGTGCCAGCACTCCGGGACTCACGCCCTACGAGCAGTACTTC
TRBD1,-,TRBJ1-1,TRBV9,CASSPRGGRLAEAFF,TGTGCCAGCAGCCCCAGGGGGGGGAGATTGGCTGAAGCTTTCTTT
TRBD1,-,TRBJ1-2,TRBV9,CASSAGGQGNYGYTF,TGTGCCAGCAGCGCTGGCGGACAGGGGAACTATGGCTACACCTTC
-,-,TRBJ1-5,TRBV4-2,CASSLALSRGVQPQHF,TGTGCCAGCAGCCTTGCGTTATCAAGGGGAGTTCAGCCCCAGCATTTT
TRBD1,once,TRBJ1-2,TRBV7-2,CASSFLTGNYGYTF,TGTGCCAGCAGCTTTCTGACAGGGAACTATGGCTACACCTTC
TRBD2,-,TRBJ2-1,TRBV19,CASRQVGRNHEQFF,TGTGCCAGTAGACAAGTCGGGAGGAACCATGAGCAGTTCTTC
-,-,TRBJ1-1,TRBV7-8,CASSPGRNTEAFF,TGTGCCAGCAGCCCGGGCAGGAACACTGAAGCTTTCTTT
-,-,TRBJ1-1,TRBV5-5,CASSLKGETEAFF,TGTGCCAGCAGCTTGAAGGGGGAGACTGAAGCTTTCTTT
TRBD1,-,TRBJ1-1,TRBV7-9,CASSASQGWGTEAFF,TGTGCCAGCAGCGCTTCACAGGGGTGGGGCACTGAAGCTTTCTTT
-,-,TRBJ2-7,TRBV24-1,CATSDPRRDESYEQYF,TGTGCCACCAGTGACCCTAGGCGGGATGAATCCTACGAGCAGTACTTC
TRBD2,-,TRBJ2-3,TRBV9,CASSGRALAGADTQYF,TGTGCCAGCAGCGGGCGGGCTCTAGCGGGAGCAGATACGCAGTATTTT